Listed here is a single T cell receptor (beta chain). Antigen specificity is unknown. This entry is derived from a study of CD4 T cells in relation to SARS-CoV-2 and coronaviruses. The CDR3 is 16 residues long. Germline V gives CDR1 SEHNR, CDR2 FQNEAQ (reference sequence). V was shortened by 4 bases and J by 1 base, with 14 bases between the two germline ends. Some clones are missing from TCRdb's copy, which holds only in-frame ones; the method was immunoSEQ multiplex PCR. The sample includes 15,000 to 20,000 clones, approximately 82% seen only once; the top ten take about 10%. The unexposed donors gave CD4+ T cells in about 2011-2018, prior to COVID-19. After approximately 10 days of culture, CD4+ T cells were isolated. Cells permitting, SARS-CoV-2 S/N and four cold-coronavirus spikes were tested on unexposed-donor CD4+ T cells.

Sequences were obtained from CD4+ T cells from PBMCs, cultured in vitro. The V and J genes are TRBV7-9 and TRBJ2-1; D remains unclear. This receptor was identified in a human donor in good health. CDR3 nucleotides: TGTGCCAGCAGCTCGACGGACGCCCGGTCCTACAATGAGCAGTTCTTC. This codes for CASSSTDARSYNEQFF.